These 29 T cell receptor beta chains share one sample of origin, sequenced in a study of T-cell reconstitution after alpha-beta-depleted transplantation in children. It was with unique molecular identifiers that the TCRbeta library was prepared. TCRdb redid the calling of the PCR reads with MiXCR, one entry per CDR3 protein. In the table there are about 400,000 distinct CDR3 sequences, around 20% of which are singletons. Sequences were derived from PBMCs from the stem cell graft donor, sampled from the stem cell graft. The receptor source for this set is a human donor who donated a stem cell graft to a child with acute myeloid leukemia.

The chain uses TRBV4-2 and TRBJ2-2; 10 bases are shared with TRBD2. The germline CDR1 and CDR2 sequences are LGHNA and YNFKEQ. V was clipped by 2 bases and J by 6 bases; unmatched bases: 12. This CDR3 comprises 18 residues. In DNA, the CDR3 is TGTGCCAGCAGCCAACGTCTAGCTAGCGGGAGCCGTGCCGGGGAGCTGTTTTTT. Its translation: CASSQRLASGSRAGELFF.

This chain's CDR3 is CASSLDTRGVDEQFF. DNA for the CDR3: TGTGCCAGCAGTTTAGACACGCGGGGGGTGGATGAGCAGTTCTTC. The chain has TRBV12-3 or TRBV12-4 and TRBJ2-1; TRBD2 aligns across 8 bases. The V gene end was trimmed by 1 base and the J gene end by 8 bases; junction bases not matched to a gene: 7. The length of the CDR3 is 15 residues.

At least ten counts were recorded for this clonotype. The genes are TRBV20-1 and TRBJ2-5, with 9 bases lining up with TRBD2. The junction had 19 bases not matched to a gene; V was cut back by 6 bases and J by 5 bases. In germline, CDR1 is DFQATT, CDR2 SNEGSKA (reference sequence). There are 17 residues in the CDR3. The CDR3 protein is CSALAGLAGLFVETQYF. The CDR3 nucleotides are TGCAGTGCACTCGCCGGGCTAGCGGGATTATTCGTGGAGACCCAGTACTTC.

CDR3 nucleotides: TGCAGTGCTAGCCGTCAGGGGAACACTGAAGCTTTCTTT. Protein product: CSASRQGNTEAFF. V gene TRBV20-1 combines with J gene TRBJ1-1; TRBD1 is a possible D gene (5 bases). Trimming pared 3 bases from V and 1 base from J, leaving 9 bases between. CDR3 length equals 13 residues. CDR1 is DFQATT and CDR2 is SNEGSKA in the germline V gene (reference sequence).

The chain couples TRBV6-1 to TRBJ1-2; 7 bases match TRBD1. V lost 7 bases and J lost 2; bases outside the gene matches: 7. CDR1 MNHNS and CDR2 SASEGT come from the germline V gene. This CDR3 comprises 14 residues. The CDR3, as DNA: TGTGCCAGCATCCCGACAGGGTCAAACTATGGCTACACCTTC. This gives the protein CASIPTGSNYGYTF.

V gene TRBV6-1 combines with J gene TRBJ1-1; D is perhaps TRBD1 (6 bases). The CDR3 is made up of 15 amino acids. Trimming cost V 6 bases and J 4 bases, with 18 bases left between them. The germline V gene has CDR1 MNHNS and CDR2 SASEGT. The CDR3 bases are TGTGCCAGCAGACGCGTCCAGGGGAGGGGCACTGAAGCTTTCTTT. This encodes CASRRVQGRGTEAFF.

In its sample, this clonotype was seen many times. V is TRBV12-3 or TRBV12-4 and J is TRBJ1-6; D remains ambiguous. CDR3 length: 18 amino acids. V gave up 1 base and J gave up 5 bases, with 18 bases separating them. CDR3 amino acids: CASSLGNLISPDNSPLHF. The CDR3 DNA reads TGTGCCAGCAGTTTAGGGAACTTAATCAGCCCCGATAATTCACCCCTCCACTTT.

The rearrangement uses TRBV5-6 and TRBJ2-7; perhaps TRBD2 as D (5 bases). The germline V and J ends were trimmed by 6 bases and 7 bases, with 17 bases remaining between them. CDR1 and CDR2 from the germline V gene are SGHDT and YYEEEE. The CDR3 is made up of 13 amino acids. CDR3 coding DNA: TGTGCCAGCAACGGCGGGTACTACGAGGAGCAGTACTTC. This translates into CASNGGYYEEQYF.

The rearrangement uses TRBV10-3 and TRBJ2-1; TRBD2 matches at 12 bases. The CDR3 sequence is 16 residues long. J lost 7 bases, V lost 3 bases, and 7 bases had no gene match. Germline lookup yields CDR1 ENHRY and CDR2 SYGVKD. CDR3 nucleotides: TGTGCCATCAGTGAACGACTAGCGGGAGTTGGAAATGAGCAGTTCTTC. This encodes CAISERLAGVGNEQFF.

In regard to this clonotype: A read error may be the cause here, since a much bigger clone is one base away. Since the CDR3 does not end with the conserved phenylalanine or tryptophan, this likely comes from a read error. The rearrangement links TRBV6-5 to TRBJ1-1; a weak D match, TRBD1 (6 bases). V lost 2 bases and J 0 bases, leaving 10 bases between the germline ends. Germline CDR1 is MNHEY and CDR2 is SVGAGI. The CDR3 spans 15 residues. The CDR3 loop is CASSYRQAMNTEAFC. CDR3 DNA: TGTGCCAGCAGTTACAGACAGGCCATGAACACTGAAGCTTTCTGT.

CDR3 sequence (DNA): TGCGCCAGCAGCCCCTCCGGCGCGGGAGGATCAGAGACCCAGTACTTC. Translating it yields CASSPSGAGGSETQYF. The chain has TRBV5-1 and TRBJ2-5, with 8 nucleotides matching TRBD2. CDR1 SGHRS and CDR2 YFSETQ come from the germline V gene. The CDR3 is 16 amino acids. Trimming at V came to 4 bases and at J to 4 bases, leaving 12 bases not matched to a gene.

V usage is TRBV28 and J usage is TRBJ2-5; 8 bases map to TRBD1. The CDR3 totals 14 residues. V lost 8 bases, J lost 7 bases, and 12 bases stayed unmatched. In germline, CDR1 is MDHEN, CDR2 SYDVKM. DNA for the CDR3: TGTGCCAGCTTAAAGGGAGCAGGGGGCGCGACCCAGTACTTC. This gives the protein CASLKGAGGATQYF.

This clonotype came up a few times. CDR3 loop: CAISQETLNYGYTF. Here the CDR3 DNA reads TGTGCCATCAGCCAGGAGACTTTGAACTATGGCTACACCTTC. This sequence joins TRBV10-3 and TRBJ1-2; unclear D gene. The CDR3 spans 14 residues. Germline V lookup: CDR1 ENHRY, CDR2 SYGVKD. V was pared by 6 bases and J by 2 bases, with 13 bases between.

This clonotype has more than one count but fewer than ten. The chain employs TRBV6-5 and TRBJ2-7; TRBD2 might be the D (5 bases). The CDR3 spans 15 residues. From germline, CDR1 is MNHEY and CDR2 SVGAGI. The V gene lost 6 bases and the J gene lost 2 bases, with 17 bases spanning the gap. The CDR3 sequence is CASSTGGESPYEQYF. Here the CDR3 DNA reads TGTGCCAGCAGCACGGGTGGGGAGAGCCCCTACGAGCAGTACTTC.

There are a few counts of this clonotype. One end of the junction varies from germline; a read error may be responsible. V and J are TRBV6-5 and TRBJ2-3; unclear D gene. There are 14 residues in the CDR3. Germline values: CDR1 MNHEY, CDR2 SVGAGI. CDR3 DNA sequence: TGTGCCAGCAGTTACTATGGTAGCAAAGATACGCAGTATTTT. This codes for CASSYYGSKDTQYF.

This clonotype was counted a few times. CDR3 nucleotides: TGCAGCGTTGAACCCTGGACTAGCAGGTACAATGAGCAGTTCTTC. It yields the protein CSVEPWTSRYNEQFF. The J gene is TRBJ2-1, the V gene TRBV29-1, with 8 nucleotides matching TRBD2. Germline CDR1 SQVTM, CDR2 ANQGSEA. V trimming: 2 bases; J trimming: 4 bases; junction bases outside the gene matches: 7. This CDR3 comprises 15 residues.

The sample holds many counts of this clonotype. This chain links TRBV20-1 with TRBJ2-3; D not resolved. Trimming removed 7 bases from V and 6 bases from J, with 23 bases in between. The germline V gene encodes CDR1 DFQATT and CDR2 SNEGSKA (reference sequence). The CDR3 totals 15 residues. The CDR3 DNA is TGCAGTGTGCCTCTGTGGGCGGACCGTGTCGATACGCAGTATTTT. Translating it yields CSVPLWADRVDTQYF.

This clonotype appeared a few times. The V call is TRBV25-1, the J call TRBJ2-3; D perhaps matches TRBD2 (6 bases). Germline V gene lookup returns CDR1 MGHDK and CDR2 SYGVNS. Trimming took 2 bases from V and 5 from J, leaving 14 bases between them. The CDR3 loop spans 15 amino acids. The CDR3: CASSELALKKDTQYF. CDR3 coding DNA: TGTGCCAGCAGTGAACTAGCGTTGAAGAAAGATACGCAGTATTTT.

The V and J genes are TRBV30 and TRBJ2-7; maybe TRBD1 (6 bases). The germline V and J ends were trimmed by 2 bases and 6 bases, with 23 bases remaining between them. The CDR3 loop spans 16 amino acids. Germline lookup yields CDR1 GTSNPN and CDR2 SVGIG (reference sequence). The CDR3 DNA reads as TGTGCCTGGAGTCCCCTGCCGGGACACGGTGCCCTCGAGCAGTACTTC. This encodes CAWSPLPGHGALEQYF.

This clonotype was found a few times. This chain links TRBV5-1 with TRBJ2-3; 9 nucleotides line up with TRBD2. V lost 4 bases to trimming and J lost 2 bases; unmatched junction nucleotides: 5. Looked up from germline, CDR1 is SGHRS and CDR2 is YFSETQ. This CDR3 contains 15 residues. CDR3: CASSLAGFDTDTQYF. In nucleotides, the CDR3 is TGCGCCAGCAGCCTAGCGGGATTTGACACAGATACGCAGTATTTT. The full variable domain, with the rest looked up from reference TRBV5-1 and TRBJ2-3, is KAGVTQTPRYLIKTRGQQVTLSCSPISGHRSVSWYQQTPGQGLQFLFEYFSETQRNKGNFPGRFSGRQFSNSRSEMNVSTLELGDSALYLCASSLAGFDTDTQYFGPGTRLTVL.

This clonotype showed up just a few times. The V gene is TRBV24-1, the J gene TRBJ2-1; TRBD1 matches at 9 bases. J was trimmed by 5 bases and V by 4 bases; bases with no gene match: 5. The germline V gene has CDR1 KGHDR and CDR2 SFDVKD. The CDR3 has 15 amino acids. The CDR3 here is CATSDPRQGDNEQFF. The CDR3 DNA follows: TGTGCCACCAGTGACCCCAGACAGGGGGACAATGAGCAGTTCTTC.

J is TRBJ2-5 and V is TRBV28; TRBD1 matches at 7 bases. Germline V lookup: CDR1 MDHEN, CDR2 SYDVKM. Trimming took 3 bases from V and 6 from J; bases not matched to a gene: 7. This CDR3 region has 14 residues. The CDR3 DNA sequence: TGTGCCAGCAGTTTGAGGACAGGCCCAAAGACCCAGTACTTC. Its translation is CASSLRTGPKTQYF.

The rearrangement links TRBV5-1 to TRBJ2-1; D is unresolved. The ends were cut back, 5 bases at V and 5 bases at J, with 11 bases in the middle. Germline CDR1 and CDR2: SGHRS and YFSETQ. This CDR3 has 13 residues. CDR3 amino acids: CASSRQANNEQFF. As DNA, the CDR3 is TGCGCCAGCAGTAGGCAGGCAAACAATGAGCAGTTCTTC. Together with reference TRBV5-1 and TRBJ2-1, the CDR3 gives the full variable domain: KAGVTQTPRYLIKTRGQQVTLSCSPISGHRSVSWYQQTPGQGLQFLFEYFSETQRNKGNFPGRFSGRQFSNSRSEMNVSTLELGDSALYLCASSRQANNEQFFGPGTRLTVL.

This clonotype was seen ten or more times. This chain's CDR3 is CAITPTGTQTGELFF. The DNA for the CDR3 is TGTGCCATCACCCCAACCGGGACCCAAACCGGGGAGCTGTTTTTT. V and J are TRBV10-3 and TRBJ2-2; D may correspond to TRBD1 or TRBD2 (5 bases each). Germline values: CDR1 ENHRY, CDR2 SYGVKD. The CDR3 length is 15 residues. The V end was cut by 7 bases, the J end by 5 bases, with 17 bases between.

The rearrangement uses TRBV2 and TRBJ1-5; 10 bases are shared with TRBD1. V lost 2 bases and J lost 7; bases outside the gene matches: 8. The CDR3 has 16 residues. Germline V CDR1 and CDR2: SNHLY, FYNNEI. This CDR3 reads CASSERGTGVGQPQHF. The CDR3 DNA reads TGTGCCAGCAGTGAAAGGGGGACAGGGGTTGGGCAGCCCCAGCATTTT.

This clonotype was picked up a small number of times. V is TRBV20-1 and J is TRBJ2-1; 10 nucleotides match TRBD2. The CDR3 is made up of 15 amino acids. V was pared by 5 bases and J by 4 bases, with 8 bases of the junction left unmatched. Germline loops: CDR1 DFQATT, CDR2 SNEGSKA (reference sequence). For the CDR3, the DNA is TGCAGTGCTGTCGCAGCGGGAGGGACGTACAATGAGCAGTTCTTC. As protein: CSAVAAGGTYNEQFF.

The rearrangement links TRBV18 to TRBJ2-2, with D possibly TRBD2 on 6 matching bases. Trimming removed 4 bases from V and 0 bases from J, with 12 bases in between. The CDR3 loop spans 16 amino acids. CDR1 is KGHSH and CDR2 is LQKENI in the germline V gene. CDR3 DNA: TGTGCCAGCTCACAGCGAGGAGGGGCGAACACCGGGGAGCTGTTTTTT. Its protein is CASSQRGGANTGELFF.

The chain is built from TRBV15 and TRBJ2-3; TRBD1 might be the D (5 bases). V was clipped by 1 base and J by 8 bases, with 10 bases between them. Germline CDR1 reads LNHNV; CDR2 reads YYDKDF (reference sequence). The CDR3 spans 13 residues. CDR3 sequence reads: CATSRGGFSTQYF. The CDR3 DNA is TGTGCCACCAGCAGAGGGGGCTTCTCTACGCAGTATTTT.

This clonotype has a handful of counts. The chain joins TRBV15 to TRBJ2-7, with D perhaps TRBD2 (5 bases). V gave up 2 bases and J gave up 7 bases, with 21 bases separating them. The CDR3 loop spans 16 amino acids. CDR1 is LNHNV and CDR2 is YYDKDF in the germline V gene (reference sequence). The CDR3 bases are TGTGCCACCAGCAGAAAGCCGGGGAGCTCCCTTAGGGAGCAGTACTTC. Protein sequence: CATSRKPGSSLREQYF.